This entry lists 32 T cell receptor beta chains sequenced from one sample in a study of blood T cell repertoires in COVID-19. Data came from immunoSEQ multiplex PCR; TCRdb stores just in-frame clones and leaves some out. The sample comprises about 180,000 clones, over 75% of which are singletons, and roughly 10% rests with the top ten. Sequencing input: PBMCs or T cells enriched from blood (not recorded which). The receptors shown here come from a woman aged 18-29 years who had recovered from COVID-19.

The chain recombines TRBV5-4 with TRBJ1-6; the match to TRBD1 covers 8 bases. The CDR3 covers 15 residues. The junction had 7 bases not matched to a gene; V was cut back by 2 bases and J by 9 bases. Per the germline V gene, CDR1 is SGHNT and CDR2 is YYREEE (reference sequence). The chain's CDR3 is CASSLRDRGGSPLHF. The CDR3 DNA sequence: TGTGCCAGCAGCTTACGCGACAGGGGTGGTTCACCCCTCCACTTT.

The J gene is TRBJ1-2, the V gene TRBV6-2 or TRBV6-3; no firm D call. CDR1 is MNHEY and CDR2 is SVGEGT in the germline V gene. CDR3 size: 15 residues. V was clipped by 4 bases and J by 1 base, with 13 bases between them. The DNA of the CDR3 is TGTGCCAGCAGTTCACTCGGGGAGGTTAACTATGGCTACACCTTC. Protein product: CASSSLGEVNYGYTF.

The chain couples TRBV19 to TRBJ1-6, with TRBD1 matching 8 bases. This CDR3 region has 16 residues. Germline CDR1 LNHDA, CDR2 SQIVND (reference sequence). The J segment lost 8 bases and the V segment lost 3 bases, leaving 9 bases of the junction unmatched. CDR3 sequence (DNA): TGTGCCAGTAGTATTTCGTCAGGGGGCATTTATTCACCCCTCCACTTT. Protein: CASSISSGGIYSPLHF. The variable domain in full, with the rest retrieved from reference TRBV19 and TRBJ1-6, is DGGITQSPKYLFRKEGQNVTLSCEQNLNHDAMYWYRQDPGQGLRLIYYSQIVNDFQKGDIAEGYSVSREKKESFPLTVTSAQKNPTAFYLCASSISSGGIYSPLHFGNGTRLTVT.

The rearrangement joins TRBV6-2 or TRBV6-3 to TRBJ2-3; tentative D call: TRBD2 (5 bases). There are 15 residues in the CDR3. The germline V and J ends were trimmed by 4 bases and 2 bases, with 13 bases remaining between them. Germline-derived CDR1 and CDR2 are MNHEY and SVGEGT. The CDR3 nucleotides are TGTGCCAGCAGTTGGACTCGGATCAACACAGATACGCAGTATTTT. Translating gives CASSWTRINTDTQYF.

The chain employs TRBV5-5 and TRBJ2-3; 8 bases match TRBD1. The germline gives CDR1 SGHKS, CDR2 YYEKEE (reference sequence). Trimming took 4 bases from V and 4 from J; bases not matched to a gene: 11. The CDR3 consists of 16 residues. DNA of the CDR3: TGTGCCAGCAGCCTAAGACAGGGGAGCTTCCCAGATACGCAGTATTTT. Amino acids: CASSLRQGSFPDTQYF.

The chain uses TRBV27 and TRBJ2-7, with 13 bases that match TRBD2. Germline loops: CDR1 MNHEY, CDR2 SMNVEV (reference sequence). This CDR3 is 15 amino acids long. Losses at the gene ends were 7 bases for V and 6 bases for J; bases not matched to a gene: 9. For the CDR3, the DNA is TGTGCCAGCAAGTACGGACTAGCGGGAGCCAGCGAGCAGTACTTC. Protein sequence: CASKYGLAGASEQYF.

The chain carries TRBV7-6 and TRBJ2-2; D is ambiguous. V was pared by 5 bases and J by 4 bases, with 5 bases between. Germline assignment: CDR1 SGHVS and CDR2 FNYEAQ. The CDR3 length is 12 residues. The CDR3 sequence: CASSPITGELFF. CDR3 DNA sequence: TGTGCCAGCAGCCCCATCACCGGGGAGCTGTTTTTT.

The J gene is TRBJ1-2, the V gene TRBV5-7, with TRBD1 matching 9 bases. TRBV5-7 is noted as an ORF with a role that remains uncertain. V trimming: 3 bases; J trimming: 2 bases; junction bases outside the gene matches: 5. CDR3 size: 15 residues. CDR3 nucleotide sequence: TGTGCCAGCAGCTGCAGGGACAGGGAGAACTATGGCTACACCTTC. Protein: CASSCRDRENYGYTF.

The chain employs TRBV7-2 and TRBJ1-2, with 9 bases lining up with TRBD1. The CDR3 is 17 residues long. Germline V gene sequence: CDR1 SGHTA, CDR2 FQGNSA. Trimming removed 0 bases from V and 2 bases from J; junction bases left unmatched: 7. The CDR3 loop reads CASSLAPGQGPNYGYTF. CDR3 nucleotides: TGTGCCAGCAGCTTAGCCCCGGGACAGGGACCGAACTATGGCTACACCTTC.

This clone was detected only once. The rearrangement links TRBV12-3 or TRBV12-4 to TRBJ2-1; D remains ambiguous. CDR3 length: 13 residues. V shed 3 bases and J shed 5 bases, with 8 bases lying between them. The CDR3 nucleotides read TGTGCCAGCAGTTTCAGACTCAACAATGAGCAGTTCTTC. Its protein product is CASSFRLNNEQFF.

The chain joins TRBV5-1 to TRBJ2-3; possibly TRBD2 for D (5 bases). Trimming shortened V by 4 bases and J by 4 bases, and 7 bases separated the two germline ends. Germline V CDR1 and CDR2: SGHRS, YFSETQ. There are 12 residues in the CDR3. The CDR3 region is CASSEGSDTQYF. The CDR3 nucleotides read TGCGCCAGCAGCGAGGGATCAGATACGCAGTATTTT. Full variable domain (outside the CDR3, taken from reference TRBV5-1 and TRBJ2-3): KAGVTQTPRYLIKTRGQQVTLSCSPISGHRSVSWYQQTPGQGLQFLFEYFSETQRNKGNFPGRFSGRQFSNSRSEMNVSTLELGDSALYLCASSEGSDTQYFGPGTRLTVL.

The sample holds a few counts of this clone. The genes are TRBV6-2 or TRBV6-3 and TRBJ2-3, with D hard to call. Per the germline V gene, CDR1 is MNHEY and CDR2 is SVGEGT. The ends were cut back, 2 bases at V and 4 bases at J, with 19 bases in the middle. The CDR3 runs to 17 residues. CDR3 amino acids: CASSYNRFRGGSDTQYF. Written as DNA, the CDR3 is TGTGCCAGCAGTTACAACCGTTTTAGAGGTGGTTCAGATACGCAGTATTTT.

This chain joins TRBV4-1 and TRBJ2-2; 7 bases agree with TRBD1. Germline-derived CDR1 and CDR2 are MGHRA and YSYEKL. The J segment lost 5 bases and the V segment lost 4 bases, leaving 7 bases of the junction unmatched. CDR3 length: 15 amino acids. The CDR3 reads CASSPTGAGTGELFF. The DNA for the CDR3 is TGCGCCAGCAGCCCCACAGGGGCCGGGACCGGGGAGCTGTTTTTT.

The chain uses TRBV5-4 and TRBJ1-3, with a tentative D call TRBD1 (5 bases). The CDR3 is 12 residues long. The germline gives CDR1 SGHNT, CDR2 YYREEE (reference sequence). The V and J ends lost 7 bases and 4 bases respectively, with 9 bases between them. DNA for the CDR3: TGTGCCAGCCAGGGCGTCGGAAACACCATATATTTT. The encoded protein is CASQGVGNTIYF.

V gene TRBV2 combines with J gene TRBJ2-5; 8 bases agree with TRBD2. CDR3 size: 12 residues. Trimming at V came to 8 bases and at J to 4 bases, leaving 3 bases not matched to a gene. Germline values: CDR1 SNHLY, CDR2 FYNNEI. CDR3 sequence (DNA): TGTGCCAGCGGGAGCGGGAGAGAGACCCAGTACTTC. It codes for CASGSGRETQYF.

This chain uses TRBV5-8 with TRBJ1-2; D may be TRBD1 (6 bases). Germline V gives CDR1 SGHTS, CDR2 YDEGEE. The CDR3 sequence is 17 residues long. The V end lost 4 bases, the J end lost 3 bases, and 22 bases lay between the germline ends. The CDR3 DNA reads as TGTGCCAGCAGCCCTAGAGACTCTAGACAGGCCCACTATGGCTACACCTTC. Its translation: CASSPRDSRQAHYGYTF.

The chain employs TRBV2 and TRBJ1-4; the match to TRBD1 covers 7 bases. Trimming removed 1 base from V and 8 bases from J; junction bases left unmatched: 4. The germline V gene has CDR1 SNHLY and CDR2 FYNNEI. The CDR3 covers 14 residues. CDR3 DNA: TGTGCCAGCAGTGAAGGGGCAGGGGGAGAAAAACTGTTTTTT. This gives the protein CASSEGAGGEKLFF.

J is TRBJ2-3 and V is TRBV29-1; 11 bases map to TRBD2. V dropped 1 base and J dropped 3; count of bases not matched to a gene: 15. The CDR3 extends over 19 amino acids. Germline lookup yields CDR1 SQVTM and CDR2 ANQGSEA. This CDR3 reads CSVEGPGTSGVQSTDTQYF. CDR3 in DNA: TGCAGCGTTGAAGGACCCGGGACTAGCGGCGTACAGTCGACAGATACGCAGTATTTT.

The genes are TRBV18 and TRBJ2-3; TRBD1 matches at 9 bases. This CDR3 has 17 residues. Per germline, CDR1 KGHSH and CDR2 LQKENI. With V trimmed by 6 bases and J by 0 bases, 10 bases remained unmatched. As DNA, the CDR3 is TGTGCCAGCTCGACCTACTTACAGGGGGCGAGCACAGATACGCAGTATTTT. This codes for CASSTYLQGASTDTQYF.

The rearrangement joins TRBV21-1 to TRBJ2-6; TRBD1, the table's D call, lacks a check against the DNA. TRBV21-1 is a listed pseudogene. This CDR3 is 21 amino acids long. This chain's CDR3 is CASSQKYFSRGAICGANVLTF. In nucleotides, the CDR3 is TGTGCCAGCAGCCAAAAATATTTTTCCAGGGGTGCGATCTGTGGGGCCAACGTCCTGACTTTC.

V gene TRBV10-3 combines with J gene TRBJ2-2; weak D call: TRBD2 (7 bases). Trimming shortened V by 0 bases and J by 4 bases, and 12 bases separated the two germline ends. The V gene's germline CDR1 is ENHRY and CDR2 SYGVKD. The CDR3 is 16 residues long. The CDR3, as DNA: TGTGCCATCAGTGAGTCGGGGGGGCGTGGCACCGGGGAGCTGTTTTTT. Residues: CAISESGGRGTGELFF.

The chain uses TRBV28 and TRBJ2-2; 12 positions match TRBD1. Germline values: CDR1 MDHEN, CDR2 SYDVKM. The CDR3 loop spans 17 amino acids. Trimming at V came to 5 bases and at J to 6 bases, leaving 10 bases not matched to a gene. The CDR3 coding sequence is TGTGCCAGCAGTGCCCCGGGACAGGGGGCATTGGCCGGGGAGCTGTTTTTT. Translating gives CASSAPGQGALAGELFF.

The gene calls are TRBV28 and TRBJ2-1; 9 nucleotides agree with TRBD2. In germline, CDR1 is MDHEN, CDR2 SYDVKM. V gave up 6 bases and J gave up 11 bases; unmatched junction bases: 20. The CDR3 spans 17 residues. The CDR3 spells CASSLGVRLAVTMKQFF. CDR3 DNA: TGTGCCAGCAGCCTGGGAGTCCGACTAGCGGTTACAATGAAGCAGTTCTTC. The full variable domain, rest sourced from reference TRBV28 and TRBJ2-1, is DVKVTQSSRYLVKRTGEKVFLECVQDMDHENMFWYRQDPGLGLRLIYFSYDVKMKEKGDIPEGYSVSREKKERFSLILESASTNQTSMYLCASSLGVRLAVTMKQFFGPGTRLTVL.

This clone was seen ten or more times. The V and J genes are TRBV7-6 and TRBJ2-1; 10 positions match TRBD2. This CDR3 contains 16 residues. V shed 2 bases and J 6 bases; nucleotides not matched to a gene: 7. Per germline, CDR1 SGHVS and CDR2 FNYEAQ. Here the CDR3 reads CASSLTVAGGINEQFF. The CDR3 DNA reads as TGTGCCAGCAGCTTAACTGTAGCGGGAGGAATCAATGAGCAGTTCTTC.

This clone was found once. The chain uses TRBV18 and TRBJ1-1; D might be TRBD1 (5 bases). V was clipped by 3 bases and J by 1 base, with 21 bases between them. The CDR3 length is 18 residues. The germline gives CDR1 KGHSH, CDR2 LQKENI. The CDR3 sequence is CASSPLWFGGTSNTEAFF. The DNA of the CDR3 is TGTGCCAGCTCACCGTTATGGTTCGGGGGAACCTCGAACACTGAAGCTTTCTTT.

The chain carries TRBV2 and TRBJ1-1; perhaps TRBD1 as D (6 bases). Trimming cost V 6 bases and J 5 bases, with 16 bases left between them. Germline CDR1 SNHLY, CDR2 FYNNEI. The CDR3 totals 14 residues. The CDR3 region is CASRSDTGSTEAFF. In nucleotides, the CDR3 is TGTGCCAGCAGATCAGACACAGGGTCTACTGAAGCTTTCTTT.

This chain joins TRBV4-1 and TRBJ1-1; D is possibly TRBD1 (5 bases). V was trimmed by 0 bases and J by 7 bases, leaving 12 bases between them. The CDR3 sequence is 14 residues long. Per germline, CDR1 MGHRA and CDR2 YSYEKL. The CDR3 protein is CASSQEPTAFEAFF. CDR3 bases: TGCGCCAGCAGCCAAGAACCGACAGCGTTTGAAGCTTTCTTT.

The CDR3 sequence is CASSVAPGGRGNTEAFF. The CDR3 nucleotides are TGTGCCAGCAGCGTAGCCCCGGGAGGGAGGGGGAACACTGAAGCTTTCTTT. V usage is TRBV9 and J usage is TRBJ1-1; tentative D call: TRBD1 (5 bases). Per germline, CDR1 SGDLS and CDR2 YYNGEE. V was shortened by 0 bases and J by 1 base, with 16 bases between the two germline ends. The CDR3 covers 17 residues.

The CDR3 DNA is TGTGCCAGCAGTCCCGGACAGGCCCGGGGCTACACCTTC. This gives the protein CASSPGQARGYTF. The gene calls are TRBV12-3 or TRBV12-4 and TRBJ1-2; 7 bases align to TRBD1. The CDR3 spans 13 residues. The V segment lost 5 bases and the J segment 8 bases; nucleotides outside the gene matches: 8.

The genes are TRBV5-4 and TRBJ1-2; D not resolved. CDR1 and CDR2 (germline): SGHNT, YYREEE (reference sequence). The CDR3 sequence is 12 residues long. Trimming stripped 2 bases from V and 5 bases from J, with 7 bases between. DNA for the CDR3: TGTGCCAGCAGCTTCGGTGATTATGGCTACACCTTC. The encoded protein is CASSFGDYGYTF.

The chain uses TRBV5-1 and TRBJ2-7, with D possibly matching TRBD1 (6 bases). V was trimmed by 0 bases and J by 3 bases, leaving 13 bases between them. Germline V gives CDR1 SGHRS, CDR2 YFSETQ. The CDR3 is 15 amino acids. In DNA, the CDR3 is TGCGCCAGCAGCTTGGCCAGGGGCAAACACTACGAGCAGTACTTC. Translating gives CASSLARGKHYEQYF.

This sequence joins TRBV6-5 and TRBJ1-2; TRBD1 is a possible D gene (5 bases). The CDR3 contains 14 residues. Trimming shortened V by 8 bases and J by 2 bases, and 15 bases separated the two germline ends. From germline, CDR1 is MNHEY and CDR2 SVGAGI. The chain's CDR3 is CASVTWGLNYGYTF. The CDR3 DNA reads TGTGCCAGCGTTACCTGGGGACTAAACTATGGCTACACCTTC.